The 14 T cell receptor beta chains below all came from one sample that was sequenced in a study of vaccination and CD4 T cells after COVID-19. These receptors lack a known antigen. Cultured CD4+ T cells had their DNA profiled by the Oncomine TCR Beta short-read assay. TCRdb redid the calling of the PCR reads with MiXCR, one entry per CDR3 protein. The data contain more than 15,000 distinct CDR3 sequences, around three quarters of them singletons. Noted treatment: roughly nine-day PBMC culture with coronavirus spike peptide pools or control peptides (ViraFEST assay). The specimen was CD4+ T cells from blood, cultured in vitro. The receptors derive from a human donor who had recovered from COVID-19.

The rearrangement uses TRBV12-3 or TRBV12-4 and TRBJ1-2, with D possibly matching TRBD1 (6 bases). The CDR3 has 15 residues. The V end lost 7 bases, the J end lost 0 bases, and 15 bases lay between the germline ends. The CDR3 DNA follows: TGTGCCAGCACCACCGGGGGCCCAGCTAACTATGGCTACACCTTC. It yields the protein CASTTGGPANYGYTF.

CDR3 bases: TGTGCCAGCAGCTCGGGGGACAGGGGCGCCGACGAGCAGTACTTC. Translation gives CASSSGDRGADEQYF. The genes are TRBV7-9 and TRBJ2-1; 10 bases are a match to TRBD1. TRBJ2-7 matches the DNA end more closely, so the J call is doubtful. The CDR3 sequence is 15 residues long. Per germline, CDR1 SEHNR and CDR2 FQNEAQ (reference sequence).

The rearrangement joins TRBV10-3 to TRBJ1-5; D gene uncertain. This CDR3 comprises 13 residues. Trimming pared 4 bases from V and 3 bases from J, leaving 7 bases between. CDR1 and CDR2 (germline): ENHRY, SYGVKD. CDR3 loop: CAISAGDNQPQHF. CDR3 in DNA: TGTGCCATCAGTGCCGGGGACAATCAGCCCCAGCATTTT.

The chain couples TRBV10-3 to TRBJ2-7; D is tentatively TRBD1 or TRBD2 (5 bases each). Germline CDR1 is ENHRY and CDR2 is SYGVKD. The CDR3 runs to 17 residues. V gave up 0 bases and J gave up 0 bases, with 15 bases separating them. For the CDR3, the DNA is TGTGCCATCAGTGAGTCTTCAGGGACGTCGTCCTCCTACGAGCAGTACTTC. Translation: CAISESSGTSSSYEQYF.

The V call is TRBV7-2, the J call TRBJ1-5; D possibly corresponds to TRBD1 (5 bases). The V and J ends lost 5 bases and 3 bases respectively, with 17 bases between them. This CDR3 comprises 16 residues. Per the germline V gene, CDR1 is SGHTA and CDR2 is FQGNSA. The CDR3 protein is CASSPLAGQSNQPQHF. The CDR3 DNA is TGTGCCAGCAGCCCCTTGGCAGGGCAGTCCAATCAGCCCCAGCATTTT.

This chain connects TRBV7-8 to TRBJ1-5; unclear D gene. The CDR3 sequence is 16 residues long. CDR1 and CDR2 (germline): SGHVS, FQNEAQ. V was shortened by 3 bases and J by 6 bases, with 18 bases between the two germline ends. CDR3 DNA sequence: TGTGCCAGCAGCTTCGGCCCCCGCGCAGCAGGTCAGCCCCAGCATTTT. Its protein product is CASSFGPRAAGQPQHF. The whole variable domain, filled in from reference TRBV7-8 and TRBJ1-5, reads GAGVSQSPRYKVAKRGQDVALRCDPISGHVSLFWYQQALGQGPEFLTYFQNEAQLDKSGLPSDRFFAERPEGSVSTLKIQRTQQEDSAVYLCASSFGPRAAGQPQHFGDGTRLSIL.

V usage is TRBV28 and J usage is TRBJ2-5; 10 bases match TRBD2. With V trimmed by 4 bases and J by 6 bases, 8 bases remained unmatched. Germline CDR1 and CDR2: MDHEN and SYDVKM. This CDR3 has 15 residues. The CDR3 protein is CASSSPSGREKTQYF. CDR3 coding DNA: TGTGCCAGCAGTTCCCCAAGCGGGAGGGAAAAGACCCAGTACTTC.

This clonotype is categorized as medium-sized. The chain couples TRBV6-1 to TRBJ1-2, with TRBD1 identical over 8 bases. The CDR3 totals 13 residues. Unmatched junction bases numbered 2, after V lost 5 bases and J lost 3 bases. CDR1 and CDR2 (germline): MNHNS, SASEGT. CDR3 residues: CASSPTGDYGYTF. The CDR3 DNA sequence: TGTGCCAGCAGTCCGACAGGGGACTATGGCTACACCTTC.

This chain joins TRBV19 and TRBJ1-6; 7 nucleotides agree with TRBD1. CDR1 and CDR2 from the germline V gene are LNHDA and SQIVND (reference sequence). J gave up 8 bases and V 6 bases, and 7 bases lay outside the gene matches. The CDR3 length is 14 residues. CDR3 sequence: CASSIDRVDSPLHF. The DNA for the CDR3 is TGTGCCAGTAGCATCGACAGGGTGGATTCACCCCTCCACTTT.

V gene TRBV4-3 combines with J gene TRBJ1-6; perhaps TRBD1 as D (6 bases). V lost 4 bases and J lost 10, with 29 bases in between. Germline-derived CDR1 and CDR2 are LGHNA and YSLEER. The CDR3 contains 19 residues. CDR3 bases: TGCGCCAGCAGCCGTTTGAGGGGCCAATTATTACCAGGGGAATCACCCCTCCACTTT. Its protein product is CASSRLRGQLLPGESPLHF.

This sequence joins TRBV7-8 and TRBJ2-7, with 10 nucleotides matching TRBD1. Per germline, CDR1 SGHVS and CDR2 FQNEAQ. Trimming at V came to 5 bases and at J to 3 bases, leaving 1 base not matched to a gene. The CDR3 length is 13 residues. As DNA, the CDR3 is TGTGCCAGCAGCCGGACAGGGGGCTACGAGCAGTACTTC. It yields the protein CASSRTGGYEQYF.

This clonotype is termed medium-sized. The genes are TRBV20-1 and TRBJ2-3; perhaps TRBD2 as D (6 bases). The V gene's germline CDR1 is DFQATT and CDR2 SNEGSKA (reference sequence). This CDR3 spans 14 amino acids. V gave up 5 bases and J gave up 2 bases, with 14 bases separating them. CDR3 amino acids: CSAATGEVTDTQYF. In DNA form, the CDR3 reads TGCAGTGCTGCCACGGGAGAGGTCACAGATACGCAGTATTTT.

This clonotype was counted only a few times. The chain recombines TRBV7-2 with TRBJ2-3; D is perhaps TRBD2 (5 bases). With 1 base removed from V and 0 bases from J, the gap between germline ends came to 8 bases. Germline assignment: CDR1 SGHTA and CDR2 FQGNSA. CDR3 length equals 15 residues. The CDR3 DNA reads as TGTGCCAGCAGCTTAGGGCTAGCCAGCACAGATACGCAGTATTTT. It encodes CASSLGLASTDTQYF.

V and J are TRBV5-4 and TRBJ2-1, with a tentative D call TRBD1 (6 bases). The V end was cut by 6 bases, the J end by 10 bases, with 20 bases between. Germline loops: CDR1 SGHNT, CDR2 YYREEE (reference sequence). This CDR3 has 14 amino acids. CDR3 in amino acids: CASTRTGQSREQFF. CDR3 in DNA: TGTGCCAGCACCCGCACAGGGCAGTCTCGAGAGCAGTTCTTC.